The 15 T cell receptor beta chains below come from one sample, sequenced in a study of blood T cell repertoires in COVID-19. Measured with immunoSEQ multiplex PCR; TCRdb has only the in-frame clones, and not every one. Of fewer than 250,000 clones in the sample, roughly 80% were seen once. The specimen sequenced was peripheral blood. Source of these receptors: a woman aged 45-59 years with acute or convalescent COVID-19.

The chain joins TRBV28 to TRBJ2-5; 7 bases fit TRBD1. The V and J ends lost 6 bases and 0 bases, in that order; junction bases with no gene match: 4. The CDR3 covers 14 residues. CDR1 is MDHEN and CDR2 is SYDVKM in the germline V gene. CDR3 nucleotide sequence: TGTGCCAGCAGAGGGACAGTGTACCAAGAGACCCAGTACTTC. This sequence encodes CASRGTVYQETQYF.

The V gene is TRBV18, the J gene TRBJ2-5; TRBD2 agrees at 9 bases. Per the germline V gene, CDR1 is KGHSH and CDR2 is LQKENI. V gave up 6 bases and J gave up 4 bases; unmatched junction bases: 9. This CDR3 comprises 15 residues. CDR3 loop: CASSPKQLAGETQYF. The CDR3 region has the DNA TGTGCCAGCTCCCCCAAACAACTAGCGGGAGAGACCCAGTACTTC.

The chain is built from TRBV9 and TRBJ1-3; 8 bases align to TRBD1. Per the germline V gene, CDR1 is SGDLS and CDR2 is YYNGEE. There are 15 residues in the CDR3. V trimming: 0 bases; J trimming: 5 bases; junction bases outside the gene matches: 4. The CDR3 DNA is TGTGCCAGCAGCGTAGGGACAGGGAACAGAAACACCATATATTTT. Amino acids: CASSVGTGNRNTIYF.

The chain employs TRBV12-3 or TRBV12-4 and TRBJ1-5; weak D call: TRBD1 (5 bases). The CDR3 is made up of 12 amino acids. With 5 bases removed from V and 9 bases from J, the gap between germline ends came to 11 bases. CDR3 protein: CASSRGLGPQHF. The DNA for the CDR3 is TGTGCCAGCAGTCGGGGACTAGGGCCCCAGCATTTT.

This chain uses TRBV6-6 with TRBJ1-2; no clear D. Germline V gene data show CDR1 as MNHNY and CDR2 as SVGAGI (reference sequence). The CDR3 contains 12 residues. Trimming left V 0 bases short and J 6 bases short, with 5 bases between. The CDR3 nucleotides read TGTGCCAGCAGTTACTCGCAGAATGGCTACACCTTC. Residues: CASSYSQNGYTF.

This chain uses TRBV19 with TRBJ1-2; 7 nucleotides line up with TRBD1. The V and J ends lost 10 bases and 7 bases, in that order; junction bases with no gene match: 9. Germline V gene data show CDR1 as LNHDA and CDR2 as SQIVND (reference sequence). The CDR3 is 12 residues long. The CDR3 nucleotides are TGTGCCACAACCGGGACAGCTCGTGGCTACACCTTC. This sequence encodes CATTGTARGYTF. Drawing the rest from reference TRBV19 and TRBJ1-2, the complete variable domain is DGGITQSPKYLFRKEGQNVTLSCEQNLNHDAMYWYRQDPGQGLRLIYYSQIVNDFQKGDIAEGYSVSREKKESFPLTVTSAQKNPTAFYLCATTGTARGYTFGSGTRLTVV.

This chain's CDR3 is CASSLNPGLSTGTGELFF. CDR3 nucleotide sequence: TGCGCCAGCAGCCTAAATCCGGGACTCTCAACGGGCACCGGGGAGCTGTTTTTT. The chain is built from TRBV5-1 and TRBJ2-2, with a weak D call TRBD2 (6 bases). Looked up from germline, CDR1 is SGHRS and CDR2 is YFSETQ. V dropped 4 bases and J dropped 4 bases, with 23 bases sitting between them. The CDR3 spans 18 residues.

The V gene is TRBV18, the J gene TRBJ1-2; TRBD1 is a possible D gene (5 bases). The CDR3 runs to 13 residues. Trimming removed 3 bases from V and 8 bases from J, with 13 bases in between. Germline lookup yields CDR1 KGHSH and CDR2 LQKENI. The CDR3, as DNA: TGTGCCAGCTCACCCAGGGTCGAGGTCGGCTACACCTTC. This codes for CASSPRVEVGYTF.

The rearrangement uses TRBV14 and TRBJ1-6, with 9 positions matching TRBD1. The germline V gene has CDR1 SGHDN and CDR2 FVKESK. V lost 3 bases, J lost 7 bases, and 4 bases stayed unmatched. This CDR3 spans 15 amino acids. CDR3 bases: TGTGCCAGCAGCCATGCGACAGGGGGAAATTCACCCCTCCACTTT. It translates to CASSHATGGNSPLHF.

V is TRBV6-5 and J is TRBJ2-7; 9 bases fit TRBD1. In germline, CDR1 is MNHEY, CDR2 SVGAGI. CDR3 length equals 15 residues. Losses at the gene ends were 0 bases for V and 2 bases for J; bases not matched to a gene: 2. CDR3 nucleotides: TGTGCCAGCAGTTACTCGAGACAGGGGGCCTACGAGCAGTACTTC. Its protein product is CASSYSRQGAYEQYF.

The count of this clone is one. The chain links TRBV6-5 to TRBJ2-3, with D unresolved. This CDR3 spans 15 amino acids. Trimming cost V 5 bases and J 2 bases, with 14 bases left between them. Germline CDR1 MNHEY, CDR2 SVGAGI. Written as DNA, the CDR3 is TGTGCCAGCAGTCCCTCTAGAAGCTACACAGATACGCAGTATTTT. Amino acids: CASSPSRSYTDTQYF.

The chain's CDR3 is CATSRDPQGNSPLHF. The DNA for the CDR3 is TGTGCCACCAGCAGAGATCCGCAGGGTAATTCACCCCTCCACTTT. The chain couples TRBV15 to TRBJ1-6; possibly TRBD1 for D (5 bases). The CDR3 contains 15 residues. V lost 0 bases and J 6 bases, leaving 9 bases between the germline ends. Germline CDR1 is LNHNV and CDR2 is YYDKDF (reference sequence).

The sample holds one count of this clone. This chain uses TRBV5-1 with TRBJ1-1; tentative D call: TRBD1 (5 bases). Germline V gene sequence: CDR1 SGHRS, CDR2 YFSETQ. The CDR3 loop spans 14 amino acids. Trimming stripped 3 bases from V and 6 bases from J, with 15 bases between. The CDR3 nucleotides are TGCGCCAGCAGCTCCCGGACACCCATAGCTGAAGCTTTCTTT. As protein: CASSSRTPIAEAFF.

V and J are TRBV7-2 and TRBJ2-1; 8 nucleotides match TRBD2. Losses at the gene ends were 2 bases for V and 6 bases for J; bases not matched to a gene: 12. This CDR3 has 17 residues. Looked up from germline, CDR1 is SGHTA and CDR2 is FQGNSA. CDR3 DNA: TGTGCCAGCAGCTTAAGGGTAAGCGGGGGCAACCTCAATGAGCAGTTCTTC. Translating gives CASSLRVSGGNLNEQFF.

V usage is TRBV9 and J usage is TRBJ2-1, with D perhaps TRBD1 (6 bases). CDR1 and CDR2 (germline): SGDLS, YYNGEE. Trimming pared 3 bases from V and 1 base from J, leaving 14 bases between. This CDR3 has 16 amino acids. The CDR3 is CASSGTQGRSYNEQFF. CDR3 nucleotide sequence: TGTGCCAGCAGCGGGACACAGGGCAGGTCCTACAATGAGCAGTTCTTC.